This section outlines one TCR beta chain sequence together with its context. Its specificity is not known. Germline assignment: CDR1 LNHDA and CDR2 SQIVND (reference sequence). J gave up 7 bases and V 5 bases, and 7 bases lay outside the gene matches. This CDR3 is built from 14 residues. The sample belongs to a study of cytotoxic CD8 clonotypes in ibrutinib-treated CLL. Regarding the study as a whole: Clonality was elevated at ibrutinib response and had returned toward baseline at progression.

TCRdb's table, derived via immunoSEQ multiplex PCR, lists solely in-frame clones and lacks some. The data show some 200,000 clones, over 60% seen once. This sample comprised PBMCs, obtained after 24 months of ibrutinib treatment. This receptor was obtained from a human donor with chronic lymphocytic leukemia. The chain combines TRBV19 with TRBJ2-1; the match to TRBD2 covers 8 bases. CDR3 bases: TGTGCCAGTAGTTTTCGGGAGGGAGTGAATGAGCAGTTCTTC. Translating gives CASSFREGVNEQFF.